This T cell receptor beta chain was obtained from a study of blood T cell repertoires in COVID-19. In the study overall: From T cells, B-cell-depleted T cells, or PBMCs came the material, which was cDNA or gDNA.

This clone showed up just once. Only in-frame clones appear in the TCRdb table, and some are missing; sequencing was by immunoSEQ multiplex PCR. The table lists 25,000 to 35,000 clones, about 84% of them singletons. The material sequenced was peripheral blood. The TCR comes from an elderly woman with acute or convalescent COVID-19.

The CDR3 region is CASSPQDTSSYEQYF. The CDR3 DNA sequence: TGTGCCAGCAGTCCCCAGGACACGAGCTCCTACGAGCAGTACTTC. V and J are TRBV28 and TRBJ2-7; the D gene is possibly TRBD1 (5 bases). Germline CDR1 reads MDHEN; CDR2 reads SYDVKM. Between the trimmed V and J ends, which lost 5 bases and 0 bases, there was a span of 14 bases. This CDR3 has 15 residues.